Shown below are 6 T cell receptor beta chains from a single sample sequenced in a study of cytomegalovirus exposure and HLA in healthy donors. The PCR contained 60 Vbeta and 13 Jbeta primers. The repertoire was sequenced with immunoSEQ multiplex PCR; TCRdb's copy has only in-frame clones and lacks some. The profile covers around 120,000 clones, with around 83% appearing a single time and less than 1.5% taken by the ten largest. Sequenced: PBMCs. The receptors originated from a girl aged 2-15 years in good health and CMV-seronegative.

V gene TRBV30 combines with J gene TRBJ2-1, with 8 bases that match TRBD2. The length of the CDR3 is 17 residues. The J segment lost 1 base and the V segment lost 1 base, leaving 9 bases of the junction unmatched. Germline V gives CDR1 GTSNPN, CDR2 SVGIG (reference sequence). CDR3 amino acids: CAWSEGGGTWSYNEQFF. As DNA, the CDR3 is TGTGCCTGGAGTGAGGGCGGGGGGACGTGGTCCTACAATGAGCAGTTCTTC.

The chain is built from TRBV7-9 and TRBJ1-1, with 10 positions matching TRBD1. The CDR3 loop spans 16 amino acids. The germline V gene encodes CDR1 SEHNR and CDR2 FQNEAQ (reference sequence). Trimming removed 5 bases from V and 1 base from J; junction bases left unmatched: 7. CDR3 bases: TGTGCCAGCAGCCCGGGACAGGGGTCGGGGAACACTGAAGCTTTCTTT. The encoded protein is CASSPGQGSGNTEAFF.

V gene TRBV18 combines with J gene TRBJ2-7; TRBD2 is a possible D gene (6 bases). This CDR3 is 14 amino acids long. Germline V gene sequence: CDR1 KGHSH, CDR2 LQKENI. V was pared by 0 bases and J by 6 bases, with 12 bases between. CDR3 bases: TGTGCCAGCTCACCACCGACGGGAGTGGGCGAGCAGTACTTC. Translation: CASSPPTGVGEQYF.

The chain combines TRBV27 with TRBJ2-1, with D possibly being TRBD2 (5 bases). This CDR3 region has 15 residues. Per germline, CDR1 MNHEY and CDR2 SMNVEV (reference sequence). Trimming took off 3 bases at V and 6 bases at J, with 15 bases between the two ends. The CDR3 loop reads CASSFKGLATNEQFF. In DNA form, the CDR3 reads TGTGCCAGCAGTTTTAAGGGCTTAGCGACCAATGAGCAGTTCTTC.

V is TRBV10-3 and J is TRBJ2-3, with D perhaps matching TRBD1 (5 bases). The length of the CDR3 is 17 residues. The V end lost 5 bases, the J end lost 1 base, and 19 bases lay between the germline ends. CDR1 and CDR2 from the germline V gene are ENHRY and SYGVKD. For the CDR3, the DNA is TGTGCCATCAGTCGCGGAGAATGGGGCAAGGGCACAGATACGCAGTATTTT. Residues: CAISRGEWGKGTDTQYF.

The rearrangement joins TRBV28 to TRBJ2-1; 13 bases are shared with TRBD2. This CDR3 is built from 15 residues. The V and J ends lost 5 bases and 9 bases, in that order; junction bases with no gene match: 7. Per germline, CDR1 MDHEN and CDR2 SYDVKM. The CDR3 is CASSLGTSGTLEQFF. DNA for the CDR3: TGTGCCAGCAGTCTGGGGACTAGCGGGACTCTTGAGCAGTTCTTC.